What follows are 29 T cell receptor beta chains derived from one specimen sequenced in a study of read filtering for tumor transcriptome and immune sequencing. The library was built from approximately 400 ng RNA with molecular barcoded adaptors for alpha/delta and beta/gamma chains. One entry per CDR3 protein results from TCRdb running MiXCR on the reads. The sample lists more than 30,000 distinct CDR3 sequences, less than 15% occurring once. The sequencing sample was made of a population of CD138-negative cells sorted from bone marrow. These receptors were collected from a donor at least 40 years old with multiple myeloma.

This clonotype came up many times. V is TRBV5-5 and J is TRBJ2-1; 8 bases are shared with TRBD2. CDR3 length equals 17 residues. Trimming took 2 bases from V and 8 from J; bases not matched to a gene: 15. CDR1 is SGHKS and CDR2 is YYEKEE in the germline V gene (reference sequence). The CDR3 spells CASSFRTGLAGGDEQFF. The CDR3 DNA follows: TGTGCCAGCAGCTTCCGGACTGGACTAGCAGGAGGCGATGAGCAGTTCTTC.

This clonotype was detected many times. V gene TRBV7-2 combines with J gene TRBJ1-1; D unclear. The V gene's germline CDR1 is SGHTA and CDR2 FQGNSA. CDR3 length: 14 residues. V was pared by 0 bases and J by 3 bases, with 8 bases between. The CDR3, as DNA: TGTGCCAGCAGCTTAGCGTTTAGGGACACTGAAGCTTTCTTT. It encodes CASSLAFRDTEAFF.

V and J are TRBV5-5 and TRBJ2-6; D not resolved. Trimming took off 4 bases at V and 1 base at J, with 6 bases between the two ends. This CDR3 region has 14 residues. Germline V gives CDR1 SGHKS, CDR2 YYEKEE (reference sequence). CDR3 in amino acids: CASSPTSGANVLTF. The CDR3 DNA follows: TGTGCCAGCAGCCCGACTTCTGGGGCCAACGTCCTGACTTTC.

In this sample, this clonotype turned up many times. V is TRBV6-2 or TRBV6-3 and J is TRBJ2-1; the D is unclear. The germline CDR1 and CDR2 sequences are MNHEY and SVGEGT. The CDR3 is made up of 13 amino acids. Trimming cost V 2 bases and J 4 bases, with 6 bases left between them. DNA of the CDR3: TGTGCCAGCAGTTACCTCCGGTACAATGAGCAGTTCTTC. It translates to CASSYLRYNEQFF.

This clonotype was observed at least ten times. CDR3 nucleotides: TGCAGTGCTAGACCCAGGGGATACGGTGAAGCTTTCTTT. Translation gives CSARPRGYGEAFF. This rearrangement joins TRBV20-1 to TRBJ1-1; a possible D gene is TRBD1 (6 bases). The V gene lost 2 bases and the J gene lost 7 bases, with 14 bases spanning the gap. The CDR3 is 13 residues long. Germline CDR1 is DFQATT and CDR2 is SNEGSKA (reference sequence).

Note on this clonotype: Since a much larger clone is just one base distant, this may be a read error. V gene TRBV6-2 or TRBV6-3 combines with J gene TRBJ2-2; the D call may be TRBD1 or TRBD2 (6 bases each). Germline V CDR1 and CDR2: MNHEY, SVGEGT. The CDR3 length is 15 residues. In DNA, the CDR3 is TGTGCCAGCAGACCCGGGACAAAGAACACCGGGGGGCTGTTTTTT. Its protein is CASRPGTKNTGGLFF.

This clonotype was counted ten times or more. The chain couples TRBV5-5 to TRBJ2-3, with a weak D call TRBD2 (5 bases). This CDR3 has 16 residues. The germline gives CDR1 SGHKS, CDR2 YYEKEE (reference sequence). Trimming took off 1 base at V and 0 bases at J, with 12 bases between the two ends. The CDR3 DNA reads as TGTGCCAGCAGCTTGAGGACGGGAACAAGCACAGATACGCAGTATTTT. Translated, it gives CASSLRTGTSTDTQYF. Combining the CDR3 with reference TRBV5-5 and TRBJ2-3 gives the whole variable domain DAGVTQSPTHLIKTRGQQVTLRCSPISGHKSVSWYQQVLGQGPQFIFQYYEKEERGRGNFPDRFSARQFPNYSSELNVNALLLGDSALYLCASSLRTGTSTDTQYFGPGTRLTVL.

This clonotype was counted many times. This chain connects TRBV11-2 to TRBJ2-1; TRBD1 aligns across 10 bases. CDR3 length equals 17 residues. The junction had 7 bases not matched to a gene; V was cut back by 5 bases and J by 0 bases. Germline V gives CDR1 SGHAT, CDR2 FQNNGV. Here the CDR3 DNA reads TGTGCCAGCAGCGGGGGGGACAGGGGCGGCTCCTACAATGAGCAGTTCTTC. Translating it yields CASSGGDRGGSYNEQFF.

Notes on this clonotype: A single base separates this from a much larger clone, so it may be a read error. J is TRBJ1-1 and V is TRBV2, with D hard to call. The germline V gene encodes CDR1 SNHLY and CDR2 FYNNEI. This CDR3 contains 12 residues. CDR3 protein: CASNEPNTEAFF. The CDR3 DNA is TGTGCCAGCAATGAACCGAACACTGAAGCTTTCTTT. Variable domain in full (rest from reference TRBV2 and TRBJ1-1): EPEVTQTPSHQVTQMGQEVILRCVPISNHLYFYWYRQILGQKVEFLVSFYNNEISEKSEIFDDQFSVERPDGSNFTLKIRSTKLEDSAMYFCASNEPNTEAFFGQGTRLTVV.

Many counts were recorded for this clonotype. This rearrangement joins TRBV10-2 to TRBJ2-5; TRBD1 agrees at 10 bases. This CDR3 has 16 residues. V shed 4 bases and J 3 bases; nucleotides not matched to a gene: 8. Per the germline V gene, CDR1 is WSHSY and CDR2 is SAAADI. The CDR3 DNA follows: TGCGCCAGCAGTGGGGGACAGGGGCCATTCGAAGAGACCCAGTACTTC. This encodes CASSGGQGPFEETQYF.

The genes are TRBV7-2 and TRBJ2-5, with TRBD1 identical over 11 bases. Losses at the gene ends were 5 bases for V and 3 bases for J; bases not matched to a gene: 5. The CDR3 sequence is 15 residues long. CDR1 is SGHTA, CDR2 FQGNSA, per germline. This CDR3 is CASSRTGGGEETQYF. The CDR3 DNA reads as TGTGCCAGCAGCCGGACAGGGGGCGGGGAAGAGACCCAGTACTTC. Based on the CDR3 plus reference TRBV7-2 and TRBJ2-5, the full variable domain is GAGVSQSPSNKVTEKGKDVELRCDPISGHTALYWYRQSLGQGLEFLIYFQGNSAPDKSGLPSDRFSAERTGGSVSTLTIQRTQQEDSAVYLCASSRTGGGEETQYFGPGTRLLVL.

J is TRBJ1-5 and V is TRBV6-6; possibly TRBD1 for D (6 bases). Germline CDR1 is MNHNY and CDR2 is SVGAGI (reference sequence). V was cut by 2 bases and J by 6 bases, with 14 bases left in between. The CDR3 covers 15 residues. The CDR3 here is CASSYPPGEGQPQHF. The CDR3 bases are TGTGCCAGCAGTTACCCTCCAGGGGAGGGTCAGCCCCAGCATTTT.

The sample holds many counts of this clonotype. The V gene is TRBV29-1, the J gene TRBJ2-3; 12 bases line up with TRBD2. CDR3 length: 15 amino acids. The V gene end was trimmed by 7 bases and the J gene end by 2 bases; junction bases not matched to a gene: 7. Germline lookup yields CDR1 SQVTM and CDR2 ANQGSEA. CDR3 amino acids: CSGNGLAGNTDTQYF. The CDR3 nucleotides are TGCAGCGGAAATGGACTAGCGGGGAACACAGATACGCAGTATTTT.

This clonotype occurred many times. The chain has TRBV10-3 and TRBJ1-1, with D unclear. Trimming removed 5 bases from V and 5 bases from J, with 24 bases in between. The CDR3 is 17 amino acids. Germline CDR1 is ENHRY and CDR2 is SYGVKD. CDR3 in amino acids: CAISYLRRTGERTEAFF. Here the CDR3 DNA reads TGTGCCATCAGTTACCTCCGGCGGACGGGCGAGCGGACTGAAGCTTTCTTT.

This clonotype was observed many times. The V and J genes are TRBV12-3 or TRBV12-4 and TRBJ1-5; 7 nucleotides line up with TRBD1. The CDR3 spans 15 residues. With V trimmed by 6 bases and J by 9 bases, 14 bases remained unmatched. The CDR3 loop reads CASRPGQTQEGPQHF. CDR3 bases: TGTGCCAGCAGACCGGGACAGACTCAGGAGGGGCCCCAGCATTTT.

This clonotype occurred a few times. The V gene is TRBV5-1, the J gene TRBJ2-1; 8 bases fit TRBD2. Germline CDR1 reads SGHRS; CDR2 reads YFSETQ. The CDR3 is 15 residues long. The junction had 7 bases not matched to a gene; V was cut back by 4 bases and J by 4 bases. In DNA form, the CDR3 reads TGCGCCAGCAGCATGACGGGGGGGTTTTACAATGAGCAGTTCTTC. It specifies CASSMTGGFYNEQFF. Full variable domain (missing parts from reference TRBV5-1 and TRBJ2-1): KAGVTQTPRYLIKTRGQQVTLSCSPISGHRSVSWYQQTPGQGLQFLFEYFSETQRNKGNFPGRFSGRQFSNSRSEMNVSTLELGDSALYLCASSMTGGFYNEQFFGPGTRLTVL.

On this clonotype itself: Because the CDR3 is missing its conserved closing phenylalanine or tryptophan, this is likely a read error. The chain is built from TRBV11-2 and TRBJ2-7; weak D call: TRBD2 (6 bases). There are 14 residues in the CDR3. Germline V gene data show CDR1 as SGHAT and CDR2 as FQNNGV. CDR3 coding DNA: TGTGCCGGCAGCTTAGGCGGGGACTCCTACGAGCAGTACTAC. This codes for CAGSLGGDSYEQYY.

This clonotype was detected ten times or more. CDR3 in DNA: TGCAGTGCTCCCGCGGGGGGAGCTTTTCAGCCCCAGCATTTT. It encodes CSAPAGGAFQPQHF. The chain couples TRBV20-1 to TRBJ1-5; possible D gene TRBD1, 5 bases. This CDR3 has 14 amino acids. V was clipped by 5 bases and J by 6 bases, with 17 bases between them. Germline-derived CDR1 and CDR2 are DFQATT and SNEGSKA (reference sequence).

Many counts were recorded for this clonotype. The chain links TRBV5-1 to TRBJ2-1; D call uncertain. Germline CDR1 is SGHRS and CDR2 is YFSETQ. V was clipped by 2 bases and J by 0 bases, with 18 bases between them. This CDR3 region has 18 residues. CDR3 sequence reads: CASSFANQLWSSYNEQFF. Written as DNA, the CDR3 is TGCGCCAGCAGCTTCGCCAACCAGTTATGGAGCTCCTACAATGAGCAGTTCTTC.

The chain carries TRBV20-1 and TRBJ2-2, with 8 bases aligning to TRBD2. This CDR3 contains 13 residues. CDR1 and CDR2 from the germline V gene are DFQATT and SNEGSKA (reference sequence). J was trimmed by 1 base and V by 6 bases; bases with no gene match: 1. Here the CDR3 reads CSALAGNTGELFF. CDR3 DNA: TGCAGTGCCCTAGCGGGGAACACCGGGGAGCTGTTTTTT.

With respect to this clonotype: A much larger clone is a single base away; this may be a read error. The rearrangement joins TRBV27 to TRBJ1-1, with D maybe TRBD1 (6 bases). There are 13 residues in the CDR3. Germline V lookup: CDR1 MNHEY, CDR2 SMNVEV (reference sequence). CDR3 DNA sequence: TGTGCCAGCAGGAACAGGGAGAACACTGACGCTTTCTTT. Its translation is CASRNRENTDAFF.

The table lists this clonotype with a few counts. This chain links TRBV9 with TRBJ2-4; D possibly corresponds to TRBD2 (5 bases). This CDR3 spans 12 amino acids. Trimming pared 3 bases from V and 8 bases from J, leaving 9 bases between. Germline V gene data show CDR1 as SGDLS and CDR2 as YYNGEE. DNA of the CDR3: TGTGCCAGCAGCGGGGCCGGGGACATTCAGTACTTC. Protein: CASSGAGDIQYF.

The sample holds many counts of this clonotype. CDR3 coding DNA: TGCAGCGCCCTGGGGGTAAACACCGGGGAGCTGTTTTTT. Residues: CSALGVNTGELFF. The rearrangement uses TRBV29-1 and TRBJ2-2; D possibly matches TRBD1 or TRBD2 (5 bases each). From germline, CDR1 is SQVTM and CDR2 ANQGSEA. V was clipped by 7 bases and J by 2 bases, with 11 bases between them. This CDR3 has 13 amino acids.

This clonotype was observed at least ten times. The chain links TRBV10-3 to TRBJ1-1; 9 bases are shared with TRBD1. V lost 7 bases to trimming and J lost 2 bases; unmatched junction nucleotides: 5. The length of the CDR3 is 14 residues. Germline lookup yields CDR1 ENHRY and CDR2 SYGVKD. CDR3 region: CAITRDRANTEAFF. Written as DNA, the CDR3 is TGTGCCATCACCCGGGACAGGGCAAACACTGAAGCTTTCTTT.

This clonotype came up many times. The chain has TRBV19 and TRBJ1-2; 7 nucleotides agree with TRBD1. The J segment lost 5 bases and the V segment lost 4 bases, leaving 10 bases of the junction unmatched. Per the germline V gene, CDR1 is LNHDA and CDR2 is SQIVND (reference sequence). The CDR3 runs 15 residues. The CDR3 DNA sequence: TGTGCCAGTAGTAAGACGACAGGGATCGGATATGGCTACACCTTC. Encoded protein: CASSKTTGIGYGYTF.

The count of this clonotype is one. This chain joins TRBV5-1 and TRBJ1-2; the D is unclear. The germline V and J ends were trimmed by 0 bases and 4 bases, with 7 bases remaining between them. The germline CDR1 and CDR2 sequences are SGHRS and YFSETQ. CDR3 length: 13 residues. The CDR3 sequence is CASSLDGSYGYTF. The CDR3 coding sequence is TGCGCCAGCAGCTTGGATGGCAGCTATGGCTACACCTTC.

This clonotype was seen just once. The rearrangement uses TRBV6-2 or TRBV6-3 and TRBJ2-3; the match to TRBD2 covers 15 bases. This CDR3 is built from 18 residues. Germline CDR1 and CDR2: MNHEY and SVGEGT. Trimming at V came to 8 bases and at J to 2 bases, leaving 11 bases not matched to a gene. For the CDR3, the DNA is TGTGCCAGCTGTCAGACCTGGACTAGCGGGGGGGCCACAGATACGCAGTATTTT. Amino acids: CASCQTWTSGGATDTQYF.

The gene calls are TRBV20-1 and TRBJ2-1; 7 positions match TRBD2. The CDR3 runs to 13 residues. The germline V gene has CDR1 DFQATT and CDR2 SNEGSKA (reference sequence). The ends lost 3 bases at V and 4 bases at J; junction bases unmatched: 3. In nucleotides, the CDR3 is TGCAGTGCTAGCGGGAGGCATTACAATGAGCAGTTCTTC. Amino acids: CSASGRHYNEQFF.

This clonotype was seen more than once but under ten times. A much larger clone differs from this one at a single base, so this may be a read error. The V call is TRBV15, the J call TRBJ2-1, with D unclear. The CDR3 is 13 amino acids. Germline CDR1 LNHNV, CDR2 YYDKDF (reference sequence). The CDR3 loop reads CATSSQSYKEQFF. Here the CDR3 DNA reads TGTGCCACCAGCTCTCAATCTTACAAGGAGCAGTTCTTC.